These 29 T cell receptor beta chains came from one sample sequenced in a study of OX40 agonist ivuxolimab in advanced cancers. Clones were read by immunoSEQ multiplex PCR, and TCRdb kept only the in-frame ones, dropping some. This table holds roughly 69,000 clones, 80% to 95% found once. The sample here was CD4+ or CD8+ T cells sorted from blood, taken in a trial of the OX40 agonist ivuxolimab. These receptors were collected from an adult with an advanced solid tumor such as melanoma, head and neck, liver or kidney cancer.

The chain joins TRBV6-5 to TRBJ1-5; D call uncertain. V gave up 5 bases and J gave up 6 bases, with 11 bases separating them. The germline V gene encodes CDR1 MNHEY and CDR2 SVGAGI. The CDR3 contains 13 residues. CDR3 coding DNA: TGTGCCAGCAGTACCCTTGAGGGTCAGCCCCAGCATTTT. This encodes CASSTLEGQPQHF.

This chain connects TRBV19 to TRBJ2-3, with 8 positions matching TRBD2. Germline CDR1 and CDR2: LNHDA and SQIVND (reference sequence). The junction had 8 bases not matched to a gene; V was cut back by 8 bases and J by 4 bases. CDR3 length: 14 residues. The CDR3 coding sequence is TGTGCCAGTCTCCCGGGGGGGCCCGCAGATACGCAGTATTTT. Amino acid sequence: CASLPGGPADTQYF.

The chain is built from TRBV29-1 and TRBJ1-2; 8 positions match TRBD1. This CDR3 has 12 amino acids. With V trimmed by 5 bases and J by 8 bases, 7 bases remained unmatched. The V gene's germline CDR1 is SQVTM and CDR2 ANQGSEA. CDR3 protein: CSVHLGTGGYTF. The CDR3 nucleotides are TGCAGCGTTCACCTGGGGACAGGCGGCTACACCTTC.

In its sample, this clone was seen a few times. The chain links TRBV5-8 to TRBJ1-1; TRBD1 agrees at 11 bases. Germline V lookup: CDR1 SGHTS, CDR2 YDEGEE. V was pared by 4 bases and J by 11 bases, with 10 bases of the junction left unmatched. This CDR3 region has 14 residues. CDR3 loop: CASSQDRGRSAAFF. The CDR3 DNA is TGTGCCAGCAGCCAGGACAGGGGGCGGTCTGCCGCTTTCTTT.

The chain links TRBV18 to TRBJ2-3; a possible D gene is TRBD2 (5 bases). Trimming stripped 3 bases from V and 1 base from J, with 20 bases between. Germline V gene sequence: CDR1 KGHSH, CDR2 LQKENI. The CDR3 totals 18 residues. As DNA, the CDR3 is TGTGCCAGCTCACCTGCCAGTACGGTCTCCGGGGGCACAGATACGCAGTATTTT. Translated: CASSPASTVSGGTDTQYF.

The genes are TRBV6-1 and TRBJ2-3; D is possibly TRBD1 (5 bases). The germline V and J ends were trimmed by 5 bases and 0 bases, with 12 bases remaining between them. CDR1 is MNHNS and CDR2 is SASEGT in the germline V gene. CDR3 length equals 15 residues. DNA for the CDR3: TGTGCCAGCAGTCGTCAGGGCCGTAGCACAGATACGCAGTATTTT. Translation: CASSRQGRSTDTQYF.

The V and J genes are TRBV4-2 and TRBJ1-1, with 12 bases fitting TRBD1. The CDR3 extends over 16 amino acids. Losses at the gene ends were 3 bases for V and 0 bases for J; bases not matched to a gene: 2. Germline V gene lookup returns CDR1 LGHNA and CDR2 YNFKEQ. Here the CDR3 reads CASSHGTGGVNTEAFF. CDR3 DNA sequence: TGTGCCAGCAGCCACGGGACAGGGGGCGTGAACACTGAAGCTTTCTTT.

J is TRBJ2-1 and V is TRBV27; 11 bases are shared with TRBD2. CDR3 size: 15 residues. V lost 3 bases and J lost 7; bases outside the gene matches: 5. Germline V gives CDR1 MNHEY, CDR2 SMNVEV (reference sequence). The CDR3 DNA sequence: TGTGCCAGCAGTTTTACTAGCGGGGGTCATAATGAGCAGTTCTTC. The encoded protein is CASSFTSGGHNEQFF.

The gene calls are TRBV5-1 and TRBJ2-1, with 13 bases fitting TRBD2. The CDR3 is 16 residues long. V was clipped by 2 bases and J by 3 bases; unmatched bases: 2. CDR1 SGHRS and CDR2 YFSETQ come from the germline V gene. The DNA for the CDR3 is TGCGCCAGCAGCTTCGGGACTAGCGGGATCTACAATGAGCAGTTCTTC. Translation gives CASSFGTSGIYNEQFF.

CDR3 nucleotides: TGTGCCAGCAGTGAAGCCAGGGCCGGGGAGCTGTTTTTT. Residues: CASSEARAGELFF. This chain links TRBV2 with TRBJ2-2, with D perhaps matching TRBD1 (5 bases). The CDR3 loop spans 13 amino acids. Germline CDR1 and CDR2: SNHLY and FYNNEI. The V end was cut by 0 bases, the J end by 6 bases, with 5 bases between.

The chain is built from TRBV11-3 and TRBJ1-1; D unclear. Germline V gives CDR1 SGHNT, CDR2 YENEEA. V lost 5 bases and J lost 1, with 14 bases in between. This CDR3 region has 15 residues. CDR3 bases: TGTGCCAGCAGCCAGTCTCCCAATCCGAACACTGAAGCTTTCTTT. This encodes CASSQSPNPNTEAFF.

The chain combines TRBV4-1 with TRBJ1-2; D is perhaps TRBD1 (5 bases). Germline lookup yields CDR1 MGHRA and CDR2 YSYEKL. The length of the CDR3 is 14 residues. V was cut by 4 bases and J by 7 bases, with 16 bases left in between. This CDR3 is CASSPPLGGSGYTF. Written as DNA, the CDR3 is TGCGCCAGCAGCCCGCCCCTCGGGGGGTCTGGCTACACCTTC.

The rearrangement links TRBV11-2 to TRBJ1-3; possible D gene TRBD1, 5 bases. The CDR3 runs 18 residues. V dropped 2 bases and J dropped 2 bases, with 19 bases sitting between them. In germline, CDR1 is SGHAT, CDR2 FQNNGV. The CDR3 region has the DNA TGTGCCAGCAGCTTAAGTCTTTGGGCAGGGACTACTGGAAACACCATATATTTT. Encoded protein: CASSLSLWAGTTGNTIYF.

Written as DNA, the CDR3 is TGCGCCAGCAGCTTGCAGGGGGACGAGCAGTACTTC. Protein sequence: CASSLQGDEQYF. The chain is built from TRBV5-1 and TRBJ2-7, with TRBD1 identical over 7 bases. CDR1 is SGHRS, CDR2 YFSETQ, per germline. CDR3 size: 12 residues. V lost 1 base to trimming and J lost 5 bases; unmatched junction nucleotides: 0.

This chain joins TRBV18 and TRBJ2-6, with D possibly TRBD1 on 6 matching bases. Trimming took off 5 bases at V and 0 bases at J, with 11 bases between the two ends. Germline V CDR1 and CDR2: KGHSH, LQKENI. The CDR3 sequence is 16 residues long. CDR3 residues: CASSTDRSSGANVLTF. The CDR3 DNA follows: TGTGCCAGCTCAACTGACAGGAGCTCTGGGGCCAACGTCCTGACTTTC.

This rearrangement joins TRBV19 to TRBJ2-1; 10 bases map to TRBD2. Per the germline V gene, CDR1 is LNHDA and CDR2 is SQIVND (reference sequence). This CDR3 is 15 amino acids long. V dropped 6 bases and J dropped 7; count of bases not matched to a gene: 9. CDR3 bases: TGTGCCAGTAGACGACTAGCGGGTGGATGGAATGAGCAGTTCTTC. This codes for CASRRLAGGWNEQFF.

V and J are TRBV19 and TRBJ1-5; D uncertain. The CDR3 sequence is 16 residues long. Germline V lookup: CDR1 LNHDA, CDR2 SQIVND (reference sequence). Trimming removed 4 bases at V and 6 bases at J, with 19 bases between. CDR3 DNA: TGTGCCAGTAGTACGCCCCGGGAGGGCGAGGGTCAGCCCCAGCATTTT. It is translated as CASSTPREGEGQPQHF.

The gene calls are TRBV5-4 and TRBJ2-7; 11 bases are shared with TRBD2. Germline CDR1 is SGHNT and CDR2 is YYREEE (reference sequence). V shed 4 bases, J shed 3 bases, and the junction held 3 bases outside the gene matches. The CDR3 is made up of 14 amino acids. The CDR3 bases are TGTGCCAGCAGCCCCGGACTAGCGGGCTACGAGCAGTACTTC. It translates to CASSPGLAGYEQYF.

The CDR3 region has the DNA TGTGCCAGCAGCCCCACAGGGGGCAGGGAGACCCAGTACTTC. Protein: CASSPTGGRETQYF. The chain is built from TRBV11-2 and TRBJ2-5, with TRBD1 identical over 9 bases. The V segment lost 5 bases and the J segment 5 bases; nucleotides outside the gene matches: 6. Germline V gene sequence: CDR1 SGHAT, CDR2 FQNNGV. CDR3 size: 14 residues.

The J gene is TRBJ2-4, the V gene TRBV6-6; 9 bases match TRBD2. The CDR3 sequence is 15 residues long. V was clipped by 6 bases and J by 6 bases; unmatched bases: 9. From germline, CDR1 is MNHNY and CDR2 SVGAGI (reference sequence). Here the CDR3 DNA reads TGTGCCAGCAGGAATAGCGGGGGCGAGAGAAACATTCAGTACTTC. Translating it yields CASRNSGGERNIQYF.

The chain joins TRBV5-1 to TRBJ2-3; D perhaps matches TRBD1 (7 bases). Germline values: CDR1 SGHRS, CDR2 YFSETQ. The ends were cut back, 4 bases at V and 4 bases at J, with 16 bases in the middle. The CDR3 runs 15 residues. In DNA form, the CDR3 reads TGCGCCAGCAGCACAGACACAGGGGAGGCAGATACGCAGTATTTT. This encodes CASSTDTGEADTQYF.

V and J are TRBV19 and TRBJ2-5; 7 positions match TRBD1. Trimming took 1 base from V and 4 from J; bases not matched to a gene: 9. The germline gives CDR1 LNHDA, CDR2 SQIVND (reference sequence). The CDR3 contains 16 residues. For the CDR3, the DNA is TGTGCCAGTAGTATAGTGGGCACACAGGGGTTAGAGACCCAGTACTTC. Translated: CASSIVGTQGLETQYF.

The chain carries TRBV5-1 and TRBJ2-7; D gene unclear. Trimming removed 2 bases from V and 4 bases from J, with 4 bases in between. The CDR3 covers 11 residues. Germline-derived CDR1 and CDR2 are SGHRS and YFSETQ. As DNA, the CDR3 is TGCGCCAGCAGCTTCGGATACGAGCAGTACTTC. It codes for CASSFGYEQYF.

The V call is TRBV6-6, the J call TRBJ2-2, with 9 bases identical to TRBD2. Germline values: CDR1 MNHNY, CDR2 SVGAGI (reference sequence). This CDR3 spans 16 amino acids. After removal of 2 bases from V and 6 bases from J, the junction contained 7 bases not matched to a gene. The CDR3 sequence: CASSYPVAGESGELFF. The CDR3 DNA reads TGTGCCAGCAGTTACCCGGTAGCGGGGGAGTCCGGGGAGCTGTTTTTT.

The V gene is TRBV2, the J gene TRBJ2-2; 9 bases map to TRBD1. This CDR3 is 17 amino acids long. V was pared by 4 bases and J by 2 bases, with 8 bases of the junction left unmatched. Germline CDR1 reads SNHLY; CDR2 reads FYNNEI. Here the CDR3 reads CASSGRYTGGNTGELFF. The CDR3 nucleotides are TGTGCCAGCAGTGGGCGATACACAGGGGGCAACACCGGGGAGCTGTTTTTT.

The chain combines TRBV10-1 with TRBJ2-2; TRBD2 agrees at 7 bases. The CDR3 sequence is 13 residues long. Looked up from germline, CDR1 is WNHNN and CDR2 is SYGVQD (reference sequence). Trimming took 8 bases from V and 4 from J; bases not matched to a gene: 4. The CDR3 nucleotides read TGCGCCAGCGGGAGGGAGGGCACCGGGGAGCTGTTTTTT. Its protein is CASGREGTGELFF.

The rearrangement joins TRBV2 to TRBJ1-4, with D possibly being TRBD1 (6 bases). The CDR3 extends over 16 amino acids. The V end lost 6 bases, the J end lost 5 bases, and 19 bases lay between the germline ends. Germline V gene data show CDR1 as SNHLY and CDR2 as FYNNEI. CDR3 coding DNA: TGTGCCAGCAGAGGGGGGATCCGAAGCGCCAATGAAAAACTGTTTTTT. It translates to CASRGGIRSANEKLFF.

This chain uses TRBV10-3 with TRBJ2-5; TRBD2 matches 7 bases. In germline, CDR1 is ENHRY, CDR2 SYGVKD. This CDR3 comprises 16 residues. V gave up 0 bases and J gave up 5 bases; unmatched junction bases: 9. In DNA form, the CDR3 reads TGTGCCATCAGTGAGTCGAGAGGGAGGGCCAGGGAGACCCAGTACTTC. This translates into CAISESRGRARETQYF.

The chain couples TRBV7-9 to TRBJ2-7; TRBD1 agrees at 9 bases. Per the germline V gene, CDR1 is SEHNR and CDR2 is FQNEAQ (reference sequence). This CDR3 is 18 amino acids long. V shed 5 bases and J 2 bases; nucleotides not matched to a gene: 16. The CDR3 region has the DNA TGTGCCAGCAGCGTTAGTCTCCTTCCGGGACAGGGTCCCTACGAGCAGTACTTC. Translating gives CASSVSLLPGQGPYEQYF.